This T cell receptor beta chain emerged from a study of CD8 T cells in Susac syndrome. This clonotype was observed once. Random hexamers primed reverse transcription of roughly 0.5 to 1 ug RNA. TCRdb called the immunoSEQ multiplex PCR reads again in MiXCR, with one record for every CDR3 protein. The table lists tens of thousands of distinct CDR3 sequences, 96% of them singletons. Germline CDR1 LGHDT, CDR2 YNNKEL (reference sequence). This CDR3 comprises 13 residues. V was clipped by 4 bases and J by 5 bases, with 9 bases between them. The J gene is TRBJ2-1, the V gene TRBV3-1; D gene unclear. The receptor's source is a human donor with Susac syndrome. Input material: CD8+ T cells from PBMCs. The chain's CDR3 is CASSLIGNNEQFF. DNA of the CDR3: TGTGCCAGCAGCCTCATAGGGAACAATGAGCAGTTCTTC.